This is a list of T cell receptor beta chains from one sample in a study of post-analysis software for immune sequencing data. MiXCR was run by TCRdb on the PCR reads, yielding one entry per CDR3 protein. The table includes about 500,000 distinct CDR3 sequences, around 40% detected once. Sequencing was performed on blood. The receptors were gathered from a girl aged 5 to 17 with multiple sclerosis. CDR3s include the opening cysteine and the closing phenylalanine or tryptophan. D genes are given only for firm matches. Clone size is not always given. Where it is, it says once, few, many or a class for expanded clones.

d_call: TRBD1
v_call: TRBV7-2
cdr3_length: 15
j_call: TRBJ2-5
clone_size: few
cdr3_aa: CASSAQTGGAETQYF
cdr3_nt: TGTGCCAGCAGCGCCCAGACAGGGGGGGCGGAGACCCAGTACTTC

d_call: NA
v_call: TRBV12-3/TRBV12-4
cdr3_length: 12
j_call: TRBJ2-4
clone_size: few
cdr3_aa: CASSPSLDGQYF
cdr3_nt: TGTGCCAGCAGTCCCTCTCTAGATGGGCAGTACTTC

d_call: NA
v_call: TRBV27
cdr3_length: 15
j_call: TRBJ1-1
clone_size: NA
cdr3_aa: CASSPYKDLNTGAFF
cdr3_nt: TGTGCCAGCAGTCCGTATAAGGATTTGAACACTGGAGCTTTCTTT

d_call: TRBD2
v_call: TRBV28
cdr3_length: 17
j_call: TRBJ2-1
clone_size: NA
cdr3_aa: CASSRLAGGGYYNEQFF
cdr3_nt: TGTGCCAGCAGTCGACTAGCGGGAGGGGGTTACTACAATGAGCAGTTCTTC

d_call: TRBD2
v_call: TRBV29-1
cdr3_length: 14
j_call: TRBJ2-1
clone_size: NA
cdr3_aa: CSVVALAAYNEQFF
cdr3_nt: TGCAGCGTTGTTGCTCTAGCGGCCTACAATGAGCAGTTCTTC

d_call: NA
v_call: TRBV5-4
cdr3_length: 11
j_call: TRBJ2-1
clone_size: NA
cdr3_aa: CASSLMNEQFF
cdr3_nt: TGTGCCAGCAGCTTGATGAATGAGCAGTTCTTC

d_call: TRBD1
v_call: TRBV6-2/TRBV6-3
cdr3_length: 13
j_call: TRBJ2-3
clone_size: few
cdr3_aa: CASRQGGTDTQYF
cdr3_nt: TGTGCCAGTAGACAGGGCGGGACAGATACGCAGTATTTT

d_call: TRBD2
v_call: TRBV10-3
cdr3_length: 19
j_call: TRBJ2-3
clone_size: NA
cdr3_aa: CAISEHRRLAGGRADTQYF
cdr3_nt: TGTGCCATCAGTGAACACCGAAGACTAGCGGGAGGGCGGGCAGATACGCAGTATTTT

d_call: NA
v_call: TRBV4-1
cdr3_length: 16
j_call: TRBJ1-6
clone_size: NA
cdr3_aa: CASSQDGEGENSPLHF
cdr3_nt: TGCGCCAGCAGCCAAGACGGCGAAGGGGAAAATTCACCCCTCCACTTT

d_call: NA
v_call: TRBV7-2
cdr3_length: 14
j_call: TRBJ1-1
clone_size: NA
cdr3_aa: CASSPDRMGTEAFF
cdr3_nt: TGTGCCAGCAGCCCCGACAGGATGGGCACTGAAGCTTTCTTT

d_call: NA
v_call: TRBV5-6
cdr3_length: 12
j_call: TRBJ1-1
clone_size: few
cdr3_aa: CASSAVVESAFF
cdr3_nt: TGTGCCAGCAGCGCTGTGGTAGAGTCGGCTTTCTTT

d_call: NA
v_call: TRBV7-6
cdr3_length: 18
j_call: TRBJ2-7
clone_size: NA
cdr3_aa: CASSFPPGGLANSYEQYF
cdr3_nt: TGTGCCAGCAGCTTCCCCCCGGGCGGGCTAGCGAATTCCTACGAGCAGTACTTC

d_call: TRBD1
v_call: TRBV4-3
cdr3_length: 16
j_call: TRBJ1-2
clone_size: NA
cdr3_aa: CASSQVHGTANYGYTF
cdr3_nt: TGCGCCAGCAGCCAAGTTCACGGGACAGCTAACTATGGCTACACCTTC

d_call: NA
v_call: TRBV3-1
cdr3_length: 17
j_call: TRBJ2-7
clone_size: NA
cdr3_aa: CASSQGTWLSGTYEQYF
cdr3_nt: TGTGCCAGCAGCCAAGGGACTTGGCTGAGCGGCACCTACGAGCAGTACTTC

d_call: TRBD1
v_call: TRBV7-2
cdr3_length: 15
j_call: TRBJ2-7
clone_size: NA
cdr3_aa: CASSSQVGQEGEQYF
cdr3_nt: TGTGCCAGCAGCTCACAGGTGGGACAGGAGGGCGAGCAGTACTTC

d_call: NA
v_call: TRBV7-2
cdr3_length: 12
j_call: TRBJ1-5
clone_size: NA
cdr3_aa: CASSLDLGPQHF
cdr3_nt: TGTGCCAGCAGCTTAGACTTGGGGCCCCAGCATTTT

d_call: TRBD2
v_call: TRBV5-1
cdr3_length: 14
j_call: TRBJ2-3
clone_size: few
cdr3_aa: CASRGLAGADTQYF
cdr3_nt: TGCGCCAGCAGGGGACTAGCGGGAGCTGATACGCAGTATTTT

d_call: NA
v_call: TRBV10-3
cdr3_length: 13
j_call: TRBJ1-2
clone_size: NA
cdr3_aa: CAISEGTYDGYTF
cdr3_nt: TGTGCCATCAGTGAGGGGACATACGATGGCTACACCTTC

d_call: NA
v_call: TRBV6-5
cdr3_length: 13
j_call: TRBJ2-1
clone_size: NA
cdr3_aa: CASREQFYNEQFF
cdr3_nt: TGTGCCAGCAGAGAGCAATTTTACAATGAGCAGTTCTTC

d_call: NA
v_call: TRBV7-2
cdr3_length: 15
j_call: TRBJ2-3
clone_size: NA
cdr3_aa: CASSREGLGTDTQYF
cdr3_nt: TGTGCCAGCAGCAGAGAGGGTCTGGGGACAGATACGCAGTATTTT

d_call: NA
v_call: TRBV20-1
cdr3_length: 11
j_call: TRBJ2-7
clone_size: NA
cdr3_aa: CSASKSYEQYF
cdr3_nt: TGCAGTGCTAGTAAGAGTTACGAGCAGTACTTC

d_call: TRBD2
v_call: TRBV7-2
cdr3_length: 16
j_call: TRBJ2-1
clone_size: NA
cdr3_aa: CASSSPLAGEYNEQFF
cdr3_nt: TGTGCCAGCAGCTCACCCCTAGCGGGAGAGTACAATGAGCAGTTCTTC

d_call: TRBD2
v_call: TRBV4-1
cdr3_length: 20
j_call: TRBJ2-1
clone_size: NA
cdr3_aa: CASSLLPLLLGGSGYNEQFF
cdr3_nt: TGCGCCAGCAGCCTTCTCCCATTATTGCTCGGCGGGAGCGGTTACAATGAGCAGTTCTTC

d_call: TRBD2
v_call: TRBV2
cdr3_length: 15
j_call: TRBJ2-5
clone_size: NA
cdr3_aa: CASTQREGPRETQYF
cdr3_nt: TGTGCCAGCACTCAGCGGGAGGGCCCCCGTGAGACCCAGTACTTC

d_call: NA
v_call: TRBV4-1
cdr3_length: 16
j_call: TRBJ2-7
clone_size: NA
cdr3_aa: CASSPTGQDYSYEQYF
cdr3_nt: TGCGCCAGCAGCCCCACAGGACAGGACTACTCCTACGAGCAGTACTTC

d_call: NA
v_call: TRBV29-1
cdr3_length: 12
j_call: TRBJ2-7
clone_size: NA
cdr3_aa: CSVEASSYEQYF
cdr3_nt: TGCAGCGTTGAGGCGAGCTCCTACGAGCAGTACTTC

d_call: NA
v_call: TRBV7-2
cdr3_length: 13
j_call: TRBJ2-7
clone_size: NA
cdr3_aa: CASSFASSYEQYF
cdr3_nt: TGTGCCAGCAGCTTCGCCAGCTCCTACGAGCAGTACTTC

d_call: TRBD1
v_call: TRBV29-1
cdr3_length: 14
j_call: TRBJ2-2
clone_size: NA
cdr3_aa: CSATDRDNTGELFF
cdr3_nt: TGCAGCGCCACGGACAGGGATAACACCGGGGAGCTGTTTTTT

d_call: TRBD2
v_call: TRBV28
cdr3_length: 15
j_call: TRBJ2-7
clone_size: NA
cdr3_aa: CASLPGGLEAYEQYF
cdr3_nt: TGTGCCAGCCTCCCCGGGGGACTAGAAGCCTACGAGCAGTACTTC

d_call: TRBD1
v_call: TRBV4-2
cdr3_length: 18
j_call: TRBJ2-7
clone_size: few
cdr3_aa: CASSQDPVPGQGTYEQYF
cdr3_nt: TGTGCCAGCAGCCAAGATCCTGTACCGGGACAGGGAACCTACGAGCAGTACTTC

d_call: NA
v_call: TRBV20-1
cdr3_length: 14
j_call: TRBJ2-5
clone_size: NA
cdr3_aa: CSARRGGSQETQYF
cdr3_nt: TGCAGTGCTAGAAGAGGTGGTAGTCAAGAGACCCAGTACTTC

d_call: NA
v_call: TRBV4-1
cdr3_length: 14
j_call: TRBJ1-2
clone_size: once
cdr3_aa: CASSHTKSNYGYTF
cdr3_nt: TGCGCCAGCAGCCATACAAAGAGTAACTATGGCTACACCTTC

d_call: NA
v_call: TRBV7-8
cdr3_length: 14
j_call: TRBJ1-1
clone_size: few
cdr3_aa: CASSSTAMNTEAFF
cdr3_nt: TGTGCCAGCAGTTCCACCGCGATGAACACTGAAGCTTTCTTT

d_call: TRBD2
v_call: TRBV5-1
cdr3_length: 17
j_call: TRBJ2-1
clone_size: few
cdr3_aa: CASSLWGDIVAGGEQFF
cdr3_nt: TGCGCCAGCAGCTTGTGGGGTGACATAGTTGCGGGAGGCGAGCAGTTCTTC

d_call: NA
v_call: TRBV7-9
cdr3_length: 12
j_call: TRBJ2-1
clone_size: NA
cdr3_aa: CASSYRGKEQFF
cdr3_nt: TGTGCCAGCAGCTATAGGGGTAAGGAGCAGTTCTTC

d_call: NA
v_call: TRBV6-5
cdr3_length: 15
j_call: TRBJ2-5
clone_size: few
cdr3_aa: CASSSNSDDQETQYF
cdr3_nt: TGTGCCAGCAGTTCCAATTCAGACGACCAAGAGACCCAGTACTTC

d_call: NA
v_call: TRBV7-3
cdr3_length: 15
j_call: TRBJ2-3
clone_size: NA
cdr3_aa: CASSSPGPSTDTQYF
cdr3_nt: TGTGCCAGCAGCTCGCCGGGTCCGAGCACAGATACGCAGTATTTT

d_call: NA
v_call: TRBV9
cdr3_length: 15
j_call: TRBJ2-7
clone_size: NA
cdr3_aa: CASSPQGGGYYEQYF
cdr3_nt: TGTGCCAGCAGCCCTCAGGGGGGCGGCTACTACGAGCAGTACTTC

d_call: TRBD1
v_call: TRBV4-1
cdr3_length: 16
j_call: TRBJ2-7
clone_size: NA
cdr3_aa: CASSQDGDRSSYEQYF
cdr3_nt: TGCGCCAGCAGCCAAGATGGGGACAGGAGCTCCTACGAGCAGTACTTC

d_call: TRBD1
v_call: TRBV5-1
cdr3_length: 14
j_call: TRBJ1-1
clone_size: NA
cdr3_aa: CASSLGRDRGFVFF
cdr3_nt: TGCGCCAGCAGCTTGGGTCGGGACAGGGGATTTGTTTTCTTT

d_call: NA
v_call: TRBV5-4
cdr3_length: 18
j_call: TRBJ2-6
clone_size: few
cdr3_aa: CASSYGWDTSSGANVLTF
cdr3_nt: TGTGCCAGCAGCTATGGCTGGGATACAAGCTCTGGGGCCAACGTCCTGACTTTC

d_call: NA
v_call: TRBV29-1
cdr3_length: 13
j_call: TRBJ1-1
clone_size: NA
cdr3_aa: CSVEGRARPEAFF
cdr3_nt: TGCAGCGTTGAAGGGCGGGCGAGACCTGAAGCTTTCTTT

d_call: NA
v_call: TRBV5-1
cdr3_length: 15
j_call: TRBJ2-7
clone_size: NA
cdr3_aa: CASSVAGVSSYEQYF
cdr3_nt: TGCGCCAGCAGCGTGGCAGGGGTTAGCTCCTACGAGCAGTACTTC

d_call: NA
v_call: TRBV29-1
cdr3_length: 13
j_call: TRBJ2-7
clone_size: many
cdr3_aa: CSVEGGNTYEQYF
cdr3_nt: TGCAGCGTTGAAGGTGGGAATACCTACGAGCAGTACTTC

d_call: NA
v_call: TRBV20-1
cdr3_length: 12
j_call: TRBJ2-7
clone_size: few
cdr3_aa: CSASLSRYEQYF
cdr3_nt: TGCAGTGCTAGCCTCAGTCGCTACGAGCAGTACTTC

d_call: NA
v_call: TRBV5-1
cdr3_length: 13
j_call: TRBJ2-5
clone_size: NA
cdr3_aa: CASSLDMGQTQYF
cdr3_nt: TGCGCCAGCAGCTTGGATATGGGACAGACCCAGTACTTC

d_call: TRBD1
v_call: TRBV20-1
cdr3_length: 13
j_call: TRBJ1-2
clone_size: NA
cdr3_aa: CSASVQGEGGYTF
cdr3_nt: TGCAGTGCTAGTGTACAGGGGGAAGGTGGCTACACCTTC

d_call: NA
v_call: TRBV5-6
cdr3_length: 16
j_call: TRBJ2-6
clone_size: NA
cdr3_aa: CASSSSGWAGANVLTF
cdr3_nt: TGTGCCAGCAGCTCCTCTGGGTGGGCCGGGGCCAACGTCCTGACTTTC

d_call: NA
v_call: TRBV7-3
cdr3_length: 18
j_call: TRBJ2-6
clone_size: NA
cdr3_aa: CASSTPGRDYSGANVLTF
cdr3_nt: TGTGCCAGCAGCACTCCCGGGCGGGATTACTCTGGGGCCAACGTCCTGACTTTC

d_call: TRBD1
v_call: TRBV12-3/TRBV12-4
cdr3_length: 14
j_call: TRBJ1-4
clone_size: few
cdr3_aa: CASSTGGSGEKLFF
cdr3_nt: TGTGCCAGCAGTACAGGGGGTAGTGGTGAAAAACTGTTTTTT

d_call: TRBD2
v_call: TRBV4-2
cdr3_length: 17
j_call: TRBJ2-1
clone_size: few
cdr3_aa: CASSSRPLSGAYNEQFF
cdr3_nt: TGTGCCAGCAGCTCCCGCCCCCTTAGCGGGGCCTACAATGAGCAGTTCTTC

d_call: NA
v_call: TRBV5-1
cdr3_length: 16
j_call: TRBJ2-3
clone_size: NA
cdr3_aa: CASSSGAGTDTDTQYF
cdr3_nt: TGCGCCAGCAGCTCGGGGGCAGGGACGGACACAGATACGCAGTATTTT

d_call: NA
v_call: TRBV27
cdr3_length: 13
j_call: TRBJ2-7
clone_size: NA
cdr3_aa: CASRGPFAYEQYF
cdr3_nt: TGTGCCAGTAGAGGCCCCTTCGCCTACGAGCAGTACTTC

d_call: NA
v_call: TRBV9
cdr3_length: 15
j_call: TRBJ2-3
clone_size: NA
cdr3_aa: CASSVVGLDLDTQYF
cdr3_nt: TGTGCCAGCAGCGTAGTGGGCCTGGATCTAGATACGCAGTATTTT

d_call: TRBD1
v_call: TRBV29-1
cdr3_length: 14
j_call: TRBJ1-1
clone_size: NA
cdr3_aa: CSGSRDRGDTEAFF
cdr3_nt: TGCAGCGGGTCCCGGGACAGGGGAGACACTGAAGCTTTCTTT

d_call: NA
v_call: TRBV5-1
cdr3_length: 15
j_call: TRBJ1-1
clone_size: NA
cdr3_aa: CASSSPTGPNTEAFF
cdr3_nt: TGCGCCAGCAGTTCCCCGACAGGACCAAACACTGAAGCTTTCTTT

d_call: TRBD1
v_call: TRBV5-1
cdr3_length: 14
j_call: TRBJ2-4
clone_size: NA
cdr3_aa: CASSSGTGGLEQYF
cdr3_nt: TGCGCCAGCAGCTCCGGGACAGGGGGCCTTGAGCAGTACTTC

d_call: NA
v_call: TRBV28
cdr3_length: 19
j_call: TRBJ1-4
clone_size: NA
cdr3_aa: CASSPIWNTVTNKNEKLFF
cdr3_nt: TGTGCCAGCAGTCCGATATGGAACACAGTAACCAACAAGAATGAAAAACTGTTTTTT

d_call: NA
v_call: TRBV29-1
cdr3_length: 11
j_call: TRBJ2-7
clone_size: few
cdr3_aa: CSAGLDYEQYF
cdr3_nt: TGCAGCGCGGGACTTGACTACGAGCAGTACTTC